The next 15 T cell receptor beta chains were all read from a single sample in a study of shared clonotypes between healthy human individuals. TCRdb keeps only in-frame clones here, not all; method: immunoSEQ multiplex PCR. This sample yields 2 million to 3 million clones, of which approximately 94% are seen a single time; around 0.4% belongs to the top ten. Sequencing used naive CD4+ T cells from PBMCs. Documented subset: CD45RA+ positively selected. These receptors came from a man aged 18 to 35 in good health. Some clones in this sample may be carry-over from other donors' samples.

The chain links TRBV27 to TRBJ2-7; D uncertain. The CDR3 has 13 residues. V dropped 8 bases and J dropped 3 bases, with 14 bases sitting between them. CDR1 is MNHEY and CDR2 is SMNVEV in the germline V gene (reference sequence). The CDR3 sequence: CASSSPGIYEQYF. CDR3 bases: TGTGCCAGCTCCTCCCCGGGCATCTACGAGCAGTACTTC.

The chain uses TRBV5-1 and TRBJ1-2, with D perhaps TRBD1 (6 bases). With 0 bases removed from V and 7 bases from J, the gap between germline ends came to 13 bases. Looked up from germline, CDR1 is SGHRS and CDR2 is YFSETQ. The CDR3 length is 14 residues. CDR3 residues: CASSLGGRALGYTF. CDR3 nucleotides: TGCGCCAGCAGCTTGGGGGGGCGAGCACTTGGCTACACCTTC.

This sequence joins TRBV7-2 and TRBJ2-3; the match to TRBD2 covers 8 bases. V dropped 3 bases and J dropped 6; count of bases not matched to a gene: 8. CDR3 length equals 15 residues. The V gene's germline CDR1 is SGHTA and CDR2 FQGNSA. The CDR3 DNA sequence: TGTGCCAGCAGCTTTTACGCCGGGGGGGGTGATACGCAGTATTTT. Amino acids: CASSFYAGGGDTQYF.

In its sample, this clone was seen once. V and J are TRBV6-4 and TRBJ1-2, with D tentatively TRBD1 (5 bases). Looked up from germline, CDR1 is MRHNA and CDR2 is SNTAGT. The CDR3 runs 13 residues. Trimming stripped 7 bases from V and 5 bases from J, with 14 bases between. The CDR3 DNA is TGTGCCAGCACCCACCCGACAGTATATGGCTACACCTTC. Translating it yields CASTHPTVYGYTF.

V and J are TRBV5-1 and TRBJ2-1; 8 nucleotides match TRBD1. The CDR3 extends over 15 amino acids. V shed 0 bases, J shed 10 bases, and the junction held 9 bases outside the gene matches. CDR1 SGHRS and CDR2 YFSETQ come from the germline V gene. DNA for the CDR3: TGCGCCAGCAGCTTGGGACAGGGGCCCACCAGCGAGCAGTTCTTC. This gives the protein CASSLGQGPTSEQFF.

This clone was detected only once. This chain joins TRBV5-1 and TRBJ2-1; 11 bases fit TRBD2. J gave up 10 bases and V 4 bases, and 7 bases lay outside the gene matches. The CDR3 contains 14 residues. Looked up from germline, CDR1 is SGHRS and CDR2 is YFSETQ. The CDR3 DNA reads TGCGCCAGCAGCATACTAGCGGGAGAGGGGGAGCAGTTCTTC. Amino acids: CASSILAGEGEQFF.

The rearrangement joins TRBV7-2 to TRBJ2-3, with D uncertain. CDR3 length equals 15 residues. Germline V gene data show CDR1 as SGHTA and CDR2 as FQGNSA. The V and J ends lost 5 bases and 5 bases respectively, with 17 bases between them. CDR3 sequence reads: CASSPSRALVDTQYF. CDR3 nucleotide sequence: TGTGCCAGCAGCCCTTCTAGGGCTCTAGTAGATACGCAGTATTTT.

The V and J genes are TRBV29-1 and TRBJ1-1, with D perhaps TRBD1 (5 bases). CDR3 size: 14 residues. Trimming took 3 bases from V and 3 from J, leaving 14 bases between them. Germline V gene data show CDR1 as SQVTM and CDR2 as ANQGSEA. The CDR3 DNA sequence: TGCAGCGTTGAGGGACTTAGACAGTACACTGAAGCTTTCTTT. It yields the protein CSVEGLRQYTEAFF.

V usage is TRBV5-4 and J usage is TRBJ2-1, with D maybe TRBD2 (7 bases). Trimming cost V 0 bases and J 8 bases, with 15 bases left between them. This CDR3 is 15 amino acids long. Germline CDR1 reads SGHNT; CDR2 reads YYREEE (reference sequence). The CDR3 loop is CASSLGGGGADEQFF. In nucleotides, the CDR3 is TGTGCCAGCAGCTTGGGCGGCGGGGGCGCGGATGAGCAGTTCTTC. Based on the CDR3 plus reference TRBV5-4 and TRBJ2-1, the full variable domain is ETGVTQSPTHLIKTRGQQVTLRCSSQSGHNTVSWYQQALGQGPQFIFQYYREEENGRGNFPPRFSGLQFPNYSSELNVNALELDDSALYLCASSLGGGGADEQFFGPGTRLTVL.

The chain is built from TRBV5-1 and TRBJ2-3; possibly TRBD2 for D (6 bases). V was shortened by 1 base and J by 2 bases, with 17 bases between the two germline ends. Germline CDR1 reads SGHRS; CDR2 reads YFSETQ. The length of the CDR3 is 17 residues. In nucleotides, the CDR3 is TGCGCCAGCAGCTTGATCGCCCTAGCGATGACCACAGATACGCAGTATTTT. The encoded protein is CASSLIALAMTTDTQYF.

The CDR3 protein is CASSPSGRAHEQYF. In DNA form, the CDR3 reads TGTGCCAGCTCACCGAGTGGGAGGGCCCACGAGCAGTACTTC. The rearrangement joins TRBV18 to TRBJ2-7, with TRBD2 identical over 7 bases. The germline V gene has CDR1 KGHSH and CDR2 LQKENI. J gave up 5 bases and V 3 bases, and 7 bases lay outside the gene matches. This CDR3 has 14 residues. The entire variable domain, with the rest obtained from reference TRBV18 and TRBJ2-7, is as follows: NAGVMQNPRHLVRRRGQEARLRCSPMKGHSHVYWYRQLPEEGLKFMVYLQKENIIDESGMPKERFSAEFPKEGPSILRIQQVVRGDSAAYFCASSPSGRAHEQYFGPGTRLTVT.

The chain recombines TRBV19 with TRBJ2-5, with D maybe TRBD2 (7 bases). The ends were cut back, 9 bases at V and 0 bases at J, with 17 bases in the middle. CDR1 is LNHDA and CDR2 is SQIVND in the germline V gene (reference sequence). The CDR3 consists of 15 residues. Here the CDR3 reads CASNGGGIDQETQYF. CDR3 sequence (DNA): TGTGCCAGCAATGGGGGGGGCATAGACCAAGAGACCCAGTACTTC.

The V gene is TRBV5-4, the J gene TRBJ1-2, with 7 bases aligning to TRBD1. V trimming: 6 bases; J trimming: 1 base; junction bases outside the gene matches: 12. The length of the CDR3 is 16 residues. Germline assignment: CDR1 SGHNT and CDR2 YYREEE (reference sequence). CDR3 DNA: TGTGCCAGCACTACAGGGACAGCGGCTCATAACTATGGCTACACCTTC. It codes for CASTTGTAAHNYGYTF.

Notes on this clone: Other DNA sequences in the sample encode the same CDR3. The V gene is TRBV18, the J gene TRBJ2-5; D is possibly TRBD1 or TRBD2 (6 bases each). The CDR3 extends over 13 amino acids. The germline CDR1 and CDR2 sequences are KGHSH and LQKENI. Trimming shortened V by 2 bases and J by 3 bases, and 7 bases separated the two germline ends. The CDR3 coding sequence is TGTGCCAGCTCACCAAGGGGGGAAGAGACCCAGTACTTC. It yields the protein CASSPRGEETQYF.

CDR3 nucleotide sequence: TGTGCCAGCAGTTTCTCGACTAGCGGTTTCACAGATACGCAGTATTTT. Its protein is CASSFSTSGFTDTQYF. V is TRBV28 and J is TRBJ2-3, with 9 nucleotides matching TRBD2. V gave up 3 bases and J gave up 2 bases; unmatched junction bases: 6. This CDR3 region has 16 residues. Germline CDR1 and CDR2: MDHEN and SYDVKM.